The 2 T cell receptor beta chains in this list originate from one sample, sequenced in a study of blood T cell repertoires in COVID-19. Assay used: immunoSEQ multiplex PCR; TCRdb lists only in-frame clones, some missing. This table holds some 240,000 clones, 81% found once. Sample: peripheral blood. The source is a woman of 80 years or more with COVID-19, enrolled during active disease.

The rearrangement joins TRBV19 to TRBJ1-5; TRBD1 agrees at 9 bases. In germline, CDR1 is LNHDA, CDR2 SQIVND (reference sequence). The CDR3 contains 14 residues. Trimming took 7 bases from V and 3 from J; bases not matched to a gene: 4. Here the CDR3 DNA reads TGTGCCAGTACGGTACAGGGGGCCAATCAGCCCCAGCATTTT. Encoded protein: CASTVQGANQPQHF.

V gene TRBV6-4 combines with J gene TRBJ2-1, with 7 bases aligning to TRBD2. The germline V gene has CDR1 MRHNA and CDR2 SNTAGT. J lost 6 bases, V lost 5 bases, and 10 bases had no gene match. The CDR3 is made up of 15 amino acids. The CDR3 reads CASSRLAHSPNEQFF. CDR3 DNA sequence: TGTGCCAGCAGTCGACTAGCCCATTCCCCCAATGAGCAGTTCTTC.